This T cell receptor beta chain derives from a study of shared clonotypes between healthy human individuals. Study-wide findings and caveats: An effect of sequencing depth on clonotype sharing among donors was expected.

When replicate PCRs were run on unsorted PBMC, they used 300 ng DNA, 25,000 to 35,000 T cell genomes. Unsorted PBMCs provided DNA that was sequenced on ten immunoSEQ deep assay plates. Some clones are missing from TCRdb's copy, which holds only in-frame ones; the method was immunoSEQ multiplex PCR. The sample yields about half a million clones, around 80% seen once. J lost 4 bases, V lost 3 bases, and 3 bases had no gene match. CDR1 and CDR2 from the germline V gene are SNHLY and FYNNEI. This CDR3 region has 16 residues. Recent vaccinations or acute infections were absent in the healthy HIV-negative adult donors. As concerns this clone: Its specificity is not known.

Specimen: PBMCs. This TCR came from a woman between 40 and 55 years old in good health. Some clones in this sample may be carry-over from other donors' samples. This chain links TRBV2 with TRBJ2-2; 12 bases map to TRBD2. CDR3 in DNA: TGTGCCAGCAGTGACCTAGCGGGAGGGGGCACCGGGGAGCTGTTTTTT. Amino acids: CASSDLAGGGTGELFF.